These T cell receptor beta chains were read from a single sample in a study of regulatory T cells in long-lasting Graves disease. A single record per CDR3 protein comes from TCRdb applying MiXCR to the multiplex PCR reads. The data hold a few hundred thousand distinct CDR3 sequences, with around 17% observed a single time. These data also formed part of another study, on T cells in Graves' hyperthyroidism and ophthalmopathy.

Source: peripheral blood mononuclear cells (PBMCs), taken at new diagnosis, from a patient treated with antithyroid drugs. The receptors were gathered from a man in his forties with Graves disease. Both conserved end residues are part of each CDR3. The D gene is left open where the match is weak. Size values are once, few and many counts, or a class for expanded clones, and some rows have none.

v_call	d_call	clone_size	j_call	cdr3_nt	cdr3_aa
TRBV20-1	TRBD2	NA	TRBJ2-1	TGCAGTGCTAGAGAGGGACTAGCGGGGGGCAATGAGCAGTTCTTC	CSAREGLAGGNEQFF
TRBV3-1	NA	many	TRBJ1-1	TGTGCCAGCAGTCCCGGGACGGTAAAGAACACTGAAGCTTTCTTT	CASSPGTVKNTEAFF
TRBV20-1	NA	NA	TRBJ1-5	TGCAGTGCTATCCAGGGTGATCAGCCCCAGCATTTT	CSAIQGDQPQHF
TRBV20-1	NA	few	TRBJ1-3	TGCAGTGCTAGAGATCCGAAAATAGGGGGAAACACCATATATTTT	CSARDPKIGGNTIYF
TRBV6-5	NA	many	TRBJ2-1	TGTGCCAGCAGTAACTCCGGGACCTCTTACAATGAGCAGTTCTTC	CASSNSGTSYNEQFF
TRBV30	NA	many	TRBJ1-4	TGTGCCTGGAGTCGCACCTCTAATGAAAAACTGTTTTTT	CAWSRTSNEKLFF
TRBV5-1	TRBD2	many	TRBJ2-5	TGCGCCAGCAGCCAGTCGACGGGGGGAGAGACCCAGTACTTC	CASSQSTGGETQYF
TRBV3-1	NA	once	TRBJ1-2	TGTGCCAGCAGCCAAGACGCAGGGCGGGGTGGCGGCTACACCTTC	CASSQDAGRGGGYTF
TRBV7-6	TRBD2	many	TRBJ2-5	TGTGCCAGCAGCTTAAGAGGACTAGCGGGGACCTCATCAGAGACCCAGTACTTC	CASSLRGLAGTSSETQYF
TRBV12-3/TRBV12-4	NA	many	TRBJ1-6	TGTGCCAGCAGTTCTGGGGATGCACCCCTCCACTTT	CASSSGDAPLHF
TRBV28	TRBD1	many	TRBJ2-3	TGTGCCAGCAGTTCCTTAGGGACAGGGGCTTTTGGAGGGACAGATACGCAGTATTTT	CASSSLGTGAFGGTDTQYF
TRBV30	TRBD1	many	TRBJ2-7	TGTGCCTGGAGTAGACAGGGGAACGACGAGCAGTACTTC	CAWSRQGNDEQYF
TRBV7-9	NA	many	TRBJ2-1	TGTGCCAGCAGCTTCCGGACAGCTCCGAGGAGCTCCTACAATGAGCAGTTCTTC	CASSFRTAPRSSYNEQFF
TRBV2	NA	NA	TRBJ2-1	TGTGCCAGCAGTGAATCTGGGGGATGGTACTACAATGAGCAGTTCTTC	CASSESGGWYYNEQFF
TRBV12-3/TRBV12-4	NA	many	TRBJ1-1	TGTGCCAGCACGCGCCTGGGAACTGAAGCTTTCTTT	CASTRLGTEAFF
TRBV6-1	TRBD2	many	TRBJ2-5	TGTGCCAGCACCACCCTAGCGGGCCCGGGGGGGGCCCAGTACTTC	CASTTLAGPGGAQYF
TRBV7-9	NA	NA	TRBJ2-3	TGTGCCAGCAGCTTAGCATCAGGGGCGGCCGCTTCAGATACGCAGTATTTT	CASSLASGAAASDTQYF
TRBV2	NA	many	TRBJ2-5	TGTGCCAGCAGTGAAGCTCGTGCAGGGTGGGCTTCGGTGGCCCAGTACTTC	CASSEARAGWASVAQYF
TRBV27	TRBD1	many	TRBJ1-2	TGTGCCAGCATCTTCCCACAGGGGGCTGGATCCTATGGCTACACCTTC	CASIFPQGAGSYGYTF
TRBV5-1	NA	NA	TRBJ1-2	TGCGCCAGCAGCTTGGTGCCCGACTATGGCTACACCTTC	CASSLVPDYGYTF
TRBV20-1	NA	many	TRBJ1-1	TGCAGTGCTAGAGGGGGGTCAGGTGGGATCACTGAAGCTTTCTTT	CSARGGSGGITEAFF
TRBV5-1	TRBD1	NA	TRBJ1-1	TGCGCCAGCAGCTCGACGCCCCAGGGGGCAGGGGAGACTGAAGCTTTCTTT	CASSSTPQGAGETEAFF
TRBV5-1	TRBD1	many	TRBJ2-1	TGCGCCAGCAGCTTGGCGGGGGACAGGTATGATGAGCAGTTCTTC	CASSLAGDRYDEQFF
TRBV29-1	TRBD1	many	TRBJ1-5	TGCAGCGTTCTCGGACAGGGGGCTGATCAGCCCCAGCATTTT	CSVLGQGADQPQHF
TRBV6-1	NA	NA	TRBJ1-2	TGTGCCAGCAACCGTTGGCGGGAAGATGGCTACACCTTC	CASNRWREDGYTF
TRBV12-3/TRBV12-4	NA	NA	TRBJ1-1	TGTGCCAGCAGTGGGTTACGGGTTGGGACTGAAGCTTTCTTT	CASSGLRVGTEAFF
TRBV4-2	TRBD1	NA	TRBJ2-1	TGTGCCAGCAGCCAAGATAGGGGACAGGGAGCGGATGAGCAGTTCTTC	CASSQDRGQGADEQFF
TRBV24-1	TRBD2	NA	TRBJ2-1	TGTGCCACCAGTGATTTGCGGGAGGGGGATGAGCAGTTCTTC	CATSDLREGDEQFF
TRBV5-1	NA	many	TRBJ1-5	TGCGCCAGCAGCTTGGAGAGGGATCAGCCCCAGCATTTT	CASSLERDQPQHF
TRBV2	NA	many	TRBJ1-5	TGTGCCAGCAGCCGACAGTCGGGTAGTCAGCCCCAGCATTTT	CASSRQSGSQPQHF
TRBV30	NA	many	TRBJ2-2	TGTGCCTGGAGTGTTGGGGGTTGGACCGGGGAGCTGTTTTTT	CAWSVGGWTGELFF
TRBV2	NA	NA	TRBJ2-1	TGTGCCAGTCACAGGGTTTCCAATGAGCAGTTCTTC	CASHRVSNEQFF
TRBV28	NA	many	TRBJ2-7	TGTGCCAGCAGCCCCGCCGACCGCTACGAGCAGTACTTC	CASSPADRYEQYF
TRBV2	NA	many	TRBJ1-1	TGTGCCAGCAGTGAACTGTCGAACACTGAAGCTTTCTTT	CASSELSNTEAFF
TRBV6-5	NA	many	TRBJ2-7	TGTGCCAGCAGTTACTCGGGGACGTACGCCTACGAGCAGTACTTC	CASSYSGTYAYEQYF
TRBV4-3	TRBD1	many	TRBJ2-7	TGCGCCAGCAGCCAATGGACAGGGGTCCGCGAGCAGTACTTC	CASSQWTGVREQYF
TRBV9	TRBD2	NA	TRBJ2-1	TGTGCCAGCAGCGTAGACAACGGGGGGTTGAGCTCCTACAATGAGCAGTTCTTC	CASSVDNGGLSSYNEQFF
TRBV2	TRBD1	many	TRBJ1-5	TGTGCCAGCAGCACAGGGGGCGCAAGCAATCAGCCCCAGCATTTT	CASSTGGASNQPQHF
TRBV2	TRBD1	few	TRBJ2-7	TGTGCCAGCAGTGGCCGGGACAGGGGTACCTACGAGCAGTACTTC	CASSGRDRGTYEQYF
TRBV5-1	TRBD2	few	TRBJ2-1	TGCGCCAGCAGCTTGGCAGGGCTAGCGGGTTACTACAATGAGCAGTTCTTC	CASSLAGLAGYYNEQFF
TRBV7-2	TRBD2	many	TRBJ2-1	TGTGCCAGCAGCCCCGGCGGGGGGTTGGGAAATGAGCAGTTCTTC	CASSPGGGLGNEQFF
TRBV6-1	NA	few	TRBJ2-3	TGTGCCAGCAGTCTAAGACAGAGAGACTTCACAGATACGCAGTATTTT	CASSLRQRDFTDTQYF
TRBV7-3	NA	many	TRBJ2-1	TGTGCCAGCAGCTTATCCGTGGAAAAGGGGAATGAGCAGTTCTTC	CASSLSVEKGNEQFF
TRBV19	TRBD1	NA	TRBJ1-5	TGTGCCAGTAGGACGGACAGGGGAAGCAATCAGCCCCAGCATTTT	CASRTDRGSNQPQHF
TRBV10-3	NA	many	TRBJ2-7	TGTGCCATCAGTGAGTCAGGGGGCGAGCAGTACTTC	CAISESGGEQYF
TRBV28	NA	NA	TRBJ2-7	TGTGCCAGCAGTTACCAGGTGACCGAGCAGTACTTC	CASSYQVTEQYF
TRBV27	NA	many	TRBJ2-5	TGTGCCAGCAGTTTATCCCTGGGTCCCCGGGAGACCCAGTACTTC	CASSLSLGPRETQYF
TRBV28	NA	many	TRBJ2-3	TGTGCCAGCAGTTATACCAAGGGGAGAGGGACAGATACGCAGTATTTT	CASSYTKGRGTDTQYF
TRBV6-2/TRBV6-3	TRBD1	few	TRBJ1-5	TGTGCCAGCAGTTACAGGACAGGGGATCGTAATCAGCCCCAGCATTTT	CASSYRTGDRNQPQHF
TRBV7-2	TRBD1	NA	TRBJ2-4	TGTGCCAGCAGCGACCATTACAGGGGGGAAGCCAAAAACATTCAGTACTTC	CASSDHYRGEAKNIQYF
TRBV5-1	TRBD1	NA	TRBJ2-5	TGCGCCAGCAGCTTGGCCCTGGACAGGGGAGAGACCCAGTACTTC	CASSLALDRGETQYF
TRBV2	NA	many	TRBJ2-1	TGTGCCAGCAGAGAGCAGTTCTTC	CASREQFF
TRBV5-6	NA	NA	TRBJ2-7	TGTGCCAGCAGCTTGGCCGGACATTACTTCGAGCAGTACTTC	CASSLAGHYFEQYF
TRBV19	TRBD1	few	TRBJ1-2	TGTGCCACCACAGACAGGGATTTCTATGGCTACACCTTC	CATTDRDFYGYTF
TRBV11-3	NA	many	TRBJ2-7	TGTGCCAGCAGCTTGCAGGGTACCCGCGAGCAGTACTTC	CASSLQGTREQYF
TRBV19	TRBD1	NA	TRBJ1-2	TGTGCCAGTAGTTCGGGACAGCAGCCCTATGGCTACACCTTC	CASSSGQQPYGYTF
TRBV12-3/TRBV12-4	NA	NA	TRBJ2-4	TGTGCCAGCAGTTCTCGACAGGACCTAGCCAAAAACATTCAGTACTTC	CASSSRQDLAKNIQYF
TRBV6-1	TRBD1	NA	TRBJ2-5	TGTGCCAGCAGTGAGGTTCCCGGGACAGGGGACCAGGAGACCCAGTACTTC	CASSEVPGTGDQETQYF
TRBV28	NA	many	TRBJ1-5	TGTGCCAGCAGTTTCATAGGGTACAATCAGCCCCAGCATTTT	CASSFIGYNQPQHF
TRBV28	TRBD2	few	TRBJ2-3	TGTGCCAGCTGGACTAGCGGGGGGGCCTTTTTGACAGATACGCAGTATTTT	CASWTSGGAFLTDTQYF